The 19 T cell receptor beta chains below were found in one sample sequenced in a study of T-cell memory formation after mild COVID-19. MiXCR was run by TCRdb on the 5' RACE reads, yielding one entry per CDR3 protein. The top ten clones hold under 2.5% of a sample with about 200,000 distinct CDR3 sequences, 16% of them seen once. Sequenced sample: PBMCs or a T cell subset sorted from them (not recorded which). The receptors come from an adult woman who had mild COVID-19 (a few samples of this study predate the infection). Cell type and time point are not known.

The chain joins TRBV23-1 to TRBJ2-1; 10 nucleotides align to TRBD2. TRBV23-1 carries the ORF label, with uncertain function. The CDR3 runs to 15 residues. The junction had 6 bases not matched to a gene; V was cut back by 6 bases and J by 4 bases. CDR3 DNA: TGCGCCAGCAGACCACTAGCGGGACTGTACAATGAGCAGTTCTTC. Its translation is CASRPLAGLYNEQFF.

The chain links TRBV10-3 to TRBJ1-1; D is possibly TRBD1 (5 bases). CDR1 and CDR2 from the germline V gene are ENHRY and SYGVKD. Trimming removed 2 bases at V and 3 bases at J, with 10 bases between. CDR3 length equals 14 residues. In nucleotides, the CDR3 is TGTGCCATCAGTGAGAGGCAGGGAGACACTGAAGCTTTCTTT. Amino acids: CAISERQGDTEAFF.

The rearrangement joins TRBV5-5 to TRBJ2-5, with unresolved D. The germline V gene encodes CDR1 SGHKS and CDR2 YYEKEE (reference sequence). This CDR3 region has 13 residues. Trimming pared 4 bases from V and 5 bases from J, leaving 12 bases between. CDR3 in amino acids: CASSTDPGETQYF. The CDR3 bases are TGTGCCAGCAGCACGGACCCAGGCGAGACCCAGTACTTC. Full variable domain (remainder filled in from reference TRBV5-5 and TRBJ2-5): DAGVTQSPTHLIKTRGQQVTLRCSPISGHKSVSWYQQVLGQGPQFIFQYYEKEERGRGNFPDRFSARQFPNYSSELNVNALLLGDSALYLCASSTDPGETQYFGPGTRLLVL.

This clonotype has more than one count but fewer than ten. The chain joins TRBV12-3 or TRBV12-4 to TRBJ2-5; D is undetermined. V dropped 7 bases and J dropped 7 bases, with 13 bases sitting between them. The CDR3 sequence is 12 residues long. The CDR3 spells CASTPSPGTQYF. In DNA, the CDR3 is TGTGCCAGCACGCCGAGCCCGGGGACCCAGTACTTC.

In this sample, this clonotype turned up a few times. The chain employs TRBV15 and TRBJ1-1; 10 bases fit TRBD1. This CDR3 region has 14 residues. CDR1 and CDR2 from the germline V gene are LNHNV and YYDKDF (reference sequence). V lost 5 bases, J lost 7 bases, and 7 bases stayed unmatched. The CDR3: CATSLDRGMGEAFF. CDR3 nucleotide sequence: TGTGCCACCAGCCTGGACAGGGGGATGGGTGAAGCTTTCTTT.

Only a few counts were recorded for this clonotype. The chain couples TRBV6-1 to TRBJ2-3; 8 bases map to TRBD1. The ends lost 3 bases at V and 4 bases at J; junction bases unmatched: 6. The length of the CDR3 is 15 residues. The germline V gene has CDR1 MNHNS and CDR2 SASEGT. The CDR3 DNA reads TGTGCCAGCAGTGAGTTCAGGGGGCGCCCAGATACGCAGTATTTT. This sequence encodes CASSEFRGRPDTQYF.

This clonotype was picked up a small number of times. The chain has TRBV4-2 and TRBJ2-7, with a weak D call TRBD2 (6 bases). From germline, CDR1 is LGHNA and CDR2 YNFKEQ. V dropped 2 bases and J dropped 4 bases, with 12 bases sitting between them. CDR3 length: 14 amino acids. The CDR3 DNA reads as TGTGCCAGCAGCCAACCCGGGGGTACTTACGAGCAGTACTTC. Its translation: CASSQPGGTYEQYF.

This chain joins TRBV7-2 and TRBJ2-5; weak D call: TRBD2 (7 bases). The length of the CDR3 is 17 residues. Looked up from germline, CDR1 is SGHTA and CDR2 is FQGNSA. V gave up 1 base and J gave up 0 bases, with 15 bases separating them. DNA for the CDR3: TGTGCCAGCAGCTTAGTTGGGGGGGCCCGGTACCAAGAGACCCAGTACTTC. Encoded protein: CASSLVGGARYQETQYF. The full variable domain, its missing parts supplied by reference TRBV7-2 and TRBJ2-5, is GAGVSQSPSNKVTEKGKDVELRCDPISGHTALYWYRQSLGQGLEFLIYFQGNSAPDKSGLPSDRFSAERTGGSVSTLTIQRTQQEDSAVYLCASSLVGGARYQETQYFGPGTRLLVL.

CDR3 coding DNA: TGTGCCAGCAGCTTGGAACTAGCGGGGGCAGGGGAGCAGTTCTTC. Its translation: CASSLELAGAGEQFF. This sequence joins TRBV7-9 and TRBJ2-1, with TRBD2 matching 11 bases. This CDR3 contains 15 residues. Germline CDR1 and CDR2: SEHNR and FQNEAQ (reference sequence). V lost 3 bases and J lost 10; bases outside the gene matches: 8.

This clonotype was observed a handful of times. V gene TRBV5-6 combines with J gene TRBJ1-5, with D possibly matching TRBD1 (5 bases). The CDR3 has 14 amino acids. The germline gives CDR1 SGHDT, CDR2 YYEEEE. V lost 8 bases, J lost 5 bases, and 17 bases lay in between. In DNA, the CDR3 is TGTGCCAGTAGCCGACAGTCGAGTTATCAGCCCCAGCATTTT. Its protein is CASSRQSSYQPQHF.

This clonotype was detected many times. The V gene is TRBV14, the J gene TRBJ2-7; D is uncertain. Trimming took off 3 bases at V and 5 bases at J, with 5 bases between the two ends. There are 11 residues in the CDR3. Germline-derived CDR1 and CDR2 are SGHDN and FVKESK. CDR3 loop: CASSHSHEQYF. In DNA form, the CDR3 reads TGTGCCAGCAGCCATTCTCACGAGCAGTACTTC.

Many counts were recorded for this clonotype. This rearrangement joins TRBV6-5 to TRBJ2-7, with D possibly matching TRBD2 (7 bases). This CDR3 comprises 15 residues. Trimming shortened V by 5 bases and J by 7 bases, and 21 bases separated the two germline ends. Germline V gene data show CDR1 as MNHEY and CDR2 as SVGAGI. The CDR3 sequence is CASSQQGILGREQYF. For the CDR3, the DNA is TGTGCCAGCAGTCAACAGGGAATCCTCGGGAGGGAGCAGTACTTC.

CDR3 coding DNA: TGCGCCAGCAGCTTGGGATACGTATTAAGGGACAGTAACACTGAAGCTTTCTTT. Amino acids: CASSLGYVLRDSNTEAFF. V gene TRBV5-1 combines with J gene TRBJ1-1; 7 bases are a match to TRBD1. V gave up 0 bases and J gave up 2 bases; unmatched junction bases: 13. This CDR3 has 18 residues. Germline V gene data show CDR1 as SGHRS and CDR2 as YFSETQ.

This clonotype was observed a few times. V gene TRBV4-1 combines with J gene TRBJ2-5; D remains ambiguous. The CDR3 sequence is 18 residues long. Trimming shortened V by 4 bases and J by 4 bases, and 25 bases separated the two germline ends. CDR1 is MGHRA, CDR2 YSYEKL, per germline. CDR3 in DNA: TGCGCCAGCAGCCGCGCCAAGAGTCAGAGTGTCCAAAGAGAGACCCAGTACTTC. As protein: CASSRAKSQSVQRETQYF.

The V and J genes are TRBV2 and TRBJ1-2; the D is unclear. Trimming took 6 bases from V and 4 from J, leaving 9 bases between them. Per the germline V gene, CDR1 is SNHLY and CDR2 is FYNNEI. The CDR3 runs 12 residues. Here the CDR3 DNA reads TGTGCCAGCAGGTTATCCAGCTATGGCTACACCTTC. Its translation: CASRLSSYGYTF.

J is TRBJ1-2 and V is TRBV2; D ambiguous. Trimming removed 4 bases from V and 8 bases from J, with 14 bases in between. CDR1 is SNHLY and CDR2 is FYNNEI in the germline V gene. The CDR3 is 13 residues long. CDR3: CASSVPATIGYTF. The CDR3 DNA reads TGTGCCAGCAGTGTGCCGGCCACTATCGGCTACACCTTC.

The genes are TRBV5-1 and TRBJ1-1, with D uncertain. Germline-derived CDR1 and CDR2 are SGHRS and YFSETQ. Trimming took off 3 bases at V and 5 bases at J, with 5 bases between the two ends. CDR3 length: 11 amino acids. The CDR3 spells CASSSATEAFF. The CDR3 nucleotides read TGCGCCAGCAGCTCAGCTACTGAAGCTTTCTTT.

The chain links TRBV2 to TRBJ2-5; D possibly matches TRBD1 or TRBD2 (5 bases each). This CDR3 has 15 amino acids. V shed 8 bases and J shed 4 bases, with 20 bases lying between them. Germline V gives CDR1 SNHLY, CDR2 FYNNEI. Here the CDR3 reads CASADWAGQGETQYF. CDR3 nucleotide sequence: TGTGCCAGCGCAGACTGGGCGGGCCAGGGAGAGACCCAGTACTTC.

This clonotype has a handful of counts. The V call is TRBV6-1, the J call TRBJ2-3, with 14 bases matching TRBD2. Germline V lookup: CDR1 MNHNS, CDR2 SASEGT. CDR3 length equals 18 residues. V lost 3 bases and J lost 0; bases outside the gene matches: 5. The CDR3 loop is CASSEGTSGGPSTDTQYF. CDR3 DNA sequence: TGTGCCAGCAGTGAGGGGACTAGCGGGGGCCCTAGCACAGATACGCAGTATTTT.